The 20 T cell receptor beta chains listed next were all sequenced from one sample in a study of OX40 agonist ivuxolimab in advanced cancers. Measured with immunoSEQ multiplex PCR; TCRdb has only the in-frame clones, and not every one. Found here are some 43,000 clones, over 75% of them singletons; the top ten hold less than 4%. Sequencing was performed on CD4+ or CD8+ T cells sorted from blood, taken in a trial of the OX40 agonist ivuxolimab. Source of these receptors: an adult with an advanced solid tumor such as melanoma, head and neck, liver or kidney cancer.

This clone is a singleton in its sample. This CDR3 is CASSIVAGGPADTQYF. CDR3 nucleotide sequence: TGTGCCAGCAGCATAGTAGCGGGGGGGCCAGCCGATACGCAGTATTTT. The V call is TRBV5-4, the J call TRBJ2-3; 11 nucleotides match TRBD2. Germline V gives CDR1 SGHNT, CDR2 YYREEE (reference sequence). The CDR3 has 16 residues. Trimming took 4 bases from V and 6 from J; bases not matched to a gene: 10. The whole variable domain, remainder taken from reference TRBV5-4 and TRBJ2-3, is ETGVTQSPTHLIKTRGQQVTLRCSSQSGHNTVSWYQQALGQGPQFIFQYYREEENGRGNFPPRFSGLQFPNYSSELNVNALELDDSALYLCASSIVAGGPADTQYFGPGTRLTVL.

V is TRBV9 and J is TRBJ1-6; D might be TRBD1 (6 bases). This CDR3 spans 16 amino acids. Germline loops: CDR1 SGDLS, CDR2 YYNGEE. Deletions cut 4 bases from V and 10 bases from J, with 21 bases between. CDR3 sequence: CASSTPGARVGSPLHF. The CDR3 DNA is TGTGCCAGCAGCACGCCAGGGGCCAGGGTAGGATCACCCCTCCACTTT.

This sequence joins TRBV5-1 and TRBJ2-7; TRBD1 or TRBD2 may be the D gene (6 bases each). CDR3 length: 15 amino acids. With 6 bases removed from V and 2 bases from J, the gap between germline ends came to 18 bases. Germline-derived CDR1 and CDR2 are SGHRS and YFSETQ. CDR3 sequence (DNA): TGCGCCAGCACTCAAGGACGGGGGCGCGCCTACGAGCAGTACTTC. Amino acids: CASTQGRGRAYEQYF.

The genes are TRBV30 and TRBJ1-5, with D unclear. The CDR3 is 13 residues long. Germline V CDR1 and CDR2: GTSNPN, SVGIG (reference sequence). V dropped 1 base and J dropped 2 bases, with 6 bases sitting between them. CDR3 loop: CAWSGVGNQPQHF. DNA for the CDR3: TGTGCCTGGAGTGGTGTTGGCAATCAGCCCCAGCATTTT.

CDR3 coding DNA: TGTGCCAGCAGCCTGGACAGTACTAGCAATCAGCCCCAGCATTTT. Its translation: CASSLDSTSNQPQHF. V and J are TRBV6-6 and TRBJ1-5, with D possibly matching TRBD1 (6 bases). The CDR3 is 15 amino acids. Germline V lookup: CDR1 MNHNY, CDR2 SVGAGI (reference sequence). Deletions cut 6 bases from V and 0 bases from J, with 12 bases between.

The rearrangement links TRBV28 to TRBJ2-2; 7 bases are shared with TRBD1. CDR1 and CDR2 from the germline V gene are MDHEN and SYDVKM. Trimming cost V 2 bases and J 4 bases; bases outside gene matches: 10. The CDR3 length is 17 residues. CDR3 region: CASSLVAGGIFTGELFF. The CDR3 DNA is TGTGCCAGCAGTTTAGTGGCAGGGGGTATTTTCACCGGGGAGCTGTTTTTT. The full variable domain, rest sourced from reference TRBV28 and TRBJ2-2, is DVKVTQSSRYLVKRTGEKVFLECVQDMDHENMFWYRQDPGLGLRLIYFSYDVKMKEKGDIPEGYSVSREKKERFSLILESASTNQTSMYLCASSLVAGGIFTGELFFGEGSRLTVL.

This chain joins TRBV6-5 and TRBJ2-7; TRBD1 might be the D (5 bases). The V end lost 6 bases, the J end lost 1 base, and 13 bases lay between the germline ends. The CDR3 covers 14 residues. Germline V lookup: CDR1 MNHEY, CDR2 SVGAGI. CDR3 coding DNA: TGTGCCAGCAGCCCGTGGACAACTTCCTACGAGCAGTACTTC. This codes for CASSPWTTSYEQYF.

CDR3 in amino acids: CASRADSLNSPLHF. CDR3 coding DNA: TGTGCCAGTAGGGCGGACAGTCTAAATTCACCCCTCCACTTT. V and J are TRBV19 and TRBJ1-6; possibly TRBD1 for D (6 bases). The V end was cut by 6 bases, the J end by 7 bases, with 13 bases between. The CDR3 length is 14 residues. In germline, CDR1 is LNHDA, CDR2 SQIVND (reference sequence).

This clone was picked up one time. The rearrangement links TRBV7-2 to TRBJ2-5; D is ambiguous. V was pared by 4 bases and J by 3 bases, with 9 bases between. The CDR3 length is 13 residues. CDR1 SGHTA and CDR2 FQGNSA come from the germline V gene. The CDR3 nucleotides are TGTGCCAGCAGCTCCAGAAGAGAAGAGACCCAGTACTTC. It is translated as CASSSRREETQYF.

This rearrangement joins TRBV6-5 to TRBJ1-4; D may be TRBD1 (5 bases). The CDR3 extends over 13 amino acids. From germline, CDR1 is MNHEY and CDR2 SVGAGI. The V end lost 5 bases, the J end lost 8 bases, and 12 bases lay between the germline ends. The CDR3 DNA reads as TGTGCCAGCAGTAAACGGGGGAGGGAAAAACTGTTTTTT. Translating it yields CASSKRGREKLFF.

This rearrangement joins TRBV5-6 to TRBJ1-5, with D maybe TRBD1 (5 bases). V lost 0 bases, J lost 2 bases, and 18 bases lay in between. The CDR3 has 18 residues. CDR1 is SGHDT, CDR2 YYEEEE, per germline. CDR3 loop: CASSLGLSGRGGNQPQHF. The CDR3 DNA follows: TGTGCCAGCAGCTTGGGTTTATCTGGGAGGGGCGGCAATCAGCCCCAGCATTTT.

CDR3 coding DNA: TGTGCCAGCAGTTTTAGGGCAGGGAGTGATGAAAAACTGTTTTTT. Amino acids: CASSFRAGSDEKLFF. The gene calls are TRBV28 and TRBJ1-4; perhaps TRBD1 as D (5 bases). Germline CDR1 and CDR2: MDHEN and SYDVKM. The CDR3 loop spans 15 amino acids. The V end lost 3 bases, the J end lost 6 bases, and 14 bases lay between the germline ends.

This clone has only a few counts. The genes are TRBV6-1 and TRBJ1-5; 7 nucleotides match TRBD1. Germline-derived CDR1 and CDR2 are MNHNS and SASEGT. The V and J ends lost 4 bases and 6 bases, in that order; junction bases with no gene match: 3. This CDR3 is built from 13 residues. CDR3 in amino acids: CASSADRAQPQHF. The CDR3, as DNA: TGTGCCAGCAGTGCTGACAGGGCTCAGCCCCAGCATTTT.

In DNA form, the CDR3 reads TGTGCCAGCAGCCATGGGGACTACGGGAGGTATACGCAGTATTTT. It yields the protein CASSHGDYGRYTQYF. J is TRBJ2-3 and V is TRBV7-2; TRBD2 aligns across 7 bases. Unmatched junction bases numbered 12, after V lost 5 bases and J lost 7 bases. Looked up from germline, CDR1 is SGHTA and CDR2 is FQGNSA. CDR3 length: 15 residues.

J is TRBJ1-2 and V is TRBV18; 7 bases fit TRBD1. CDR1 and CDR2 from the germline V gene are KGHSH and LQKENI. This CDR3 contains 16 residues. V shed 4 bases and J 0 bases; nucleotides not matched to a gene: 8. The CDR3 nucleotides read TGTGCCAGCTCACAAAACCGGGACAGCGCTAACTATGGCTACACCTTC. Translation: CASSQNRDSANYGYTF.

This clone was seen only a few times. The V and J genes are TRBV7-9 and TRBJ1-1, with 11 bases matching TRBD1. Germline V gene sequence: CDR1 SEHNR, CDR2 FQNEAQ (reference sequence). This CDR3 has 14 residues. Trimming removed 5 bases from V and 5 bases from J; junction bases left unmatched: 4. CDR3 bases: TGTGCCAGCAGCAAGGGGACAGGGGGAACTGAAGCTTTCTTT. Its translation is CASSKGTGGTEAFF.

This clone was counted between two and nine times. The V gene is TRBV2, the J gene TRBJ1-3, with TRBD1 identical over 7 bases. The CDR3 is 19 residues long. Trimming at V came to 3 bases and at J to 0 bases, leaving 14 bases not matched to a gene. Germline assignment: CDR1 SNHLY and CDR2 FYNNEI. CDR3 residues: CASSDVAGQLTNSGNTIYF. CDR3 DNA: TGTGCCAGCAGTGACGTAGCGGGACAGCTTACGAACTCTGGAAACACCATATATTTT.

The gene calls are TRBV5-1 and TRBJ1-1; 11 bases are a match to TRBD1. V dropped 0 bases and J dropped 1; count of bases not matched to a gene: 2. Germline V lookup: CDR1 SGHRS, CDR2 YFSETQ. The CDR3 loop spans 16 amino acids. CDR3 amino acids: CASSLVGTGGNTEAFF. The DNA of the CDR3 is TGCGCCAGCAGCTTGGTCGGGACAGGGGGGAACACTGAAGCTTTCTTT.

The rearrangement links TRBV6-1 to TRBJ1-1, with 8 bases aligning to TRBD1. The CDR3 runs to 14 residues. Losses at the gene ends were 8 bases for V and 1 base for J; bases not matched to a gene: 6. Germline V gives CDR1 MNHNS, CDR2 SASEGT. DNA of the CDR3: TGTGCCAGCCGTCCCGGGACAGGGAACACTGAAGCTTTCTTT. Residues: CASRPGTGNTEAFF.

This clone was detected only a few times. The same CDR3 can be traced to other DNA sequences in this sample. CDR3 nucleotide sequence: TGTGCCAGCAGCTTAGCAGGAAGCTACGAGCAGTACTTC. Translating it yields CASSLAGSYEQYF. The rearrangement links TRBV7-2 to TRBJ2-7, with D unclear. Germline CDR1 is SGHTA and CDR2 is FQGNSA. V dropped 0 bases and J dropped 3 bases, with 6 bases sitting between them. The CDR3 is 13 amino acids.